The sequence of this T cell receptor beta chain was determined in a study of T cell changes during pregnancy in multiple sclerosis. V was pared by 4 bases and J by 6 bases, with 6 bases between. The germline CDR1 and CDR2 sequences are SQVTM and ANQGSEA. The CDR3 length is 10 residues. The repertoire was sequenced with immunoSEQ multiplex PCR; TCRdb's copy has only in-frame clones and lacks some. The sample yields tens of thousands of clones, approximately 90% seen once. The sample in question was CD8+ T cells from peripheral blood mononuclear cells, obtained in the third trimester of pregnancy. The gene calls are TRBV29-1 and TRBJ1-1; D uncertain. The receptor's source is a female donor with multiple sclerosis, enrolled in a pregnancy study. The DNA of the CDR3 is TGCAGCGTTGTGCTAGCTGAAGCTTTCTTT. It encodes CSVVLAEAFF.